Reported below is one T cell receptor beta chain. Its antigen is undetermined. Combining a sample-barcoded 5' primer with a J-beta primer mix, a second PCR ran for roughly 7 to 12 cycles. TCRdb re-called the 5' RACE reads with MiXCR, one entry per CDR3 protein. The table has over 750,000 distinct CDR3 sequences, roughly 25% seen once; the top ten hold 9.4%. This specimen belongs to a study of blood T cells in healthy people across ages. Study results and limitations: Getting older went along with TCR beta diversity per million T cells dropping roughly linearly. Estimates of diversity drawn from one million T cells were considered underestimates.

Isolated per sample were at least 7 million PBMCs. These data were likewise used in another study, on T cells of mothers and their children. As reported in that work: An overlap that was slightly higher, though non-significant, was seen in related mother-child pairs versus unrelated pairs.

The sequence was obtained from a boy younger than 18 in good health. The sample comprised blood.

The CDR3 region has the DNA TGTGCCAGCAGCCCTTACACGGGGGCTCATGGCTACACCTTC. It encodes CASSPYTGAHGYTF. The rearrangement links TRBV7-8 to TRBJ1-2; D possibly corresponds to TRBD1 (6 bases). Trimming stripped 5 bases from V and 6 bases from J, with 16 bases between. CDR3 size: 14 residues. From germline, CDR1 is SGHVS and CDR2 FQNEAQ. Supplemented by reference TRBV7-8 and TRBJ1-2, the full variable domain reads GAGVSQSPRYKVAKRGQDVALRCDPISGHVSLFWYQQALGQGPEFLTYFQNEAQLDKSGLPSDRFFAERPEGSVSTLKIQRTQQEDSAVYLCASSPYTGAHGYTFGSGTRLTVV.